This T cell receptor beta chain was identified during a study of T cells in Graves' hyperthyroidism and ophthalmopathy. The J segment lost 6 bases and the V segment lost 2 bases, leaving 7 bases of the junction unmatched. This CDR3 region has 15 residues. Per the germline V gene, CDR1 is MDHEN and CDR2 is SYDVKM. Template material for amplifying TCR beta CDR3 regions consisted of RNA transcripts. A first-round RT-PCR of the TCR CDR3 used the HTBI primer set. MiXCR, run by TCRdb on the multiplex PCR reads, gives a single entry per CDR3 protein. The profile covers approximately 350,000 distinct CDR3 sequences, with roughly 15% appearing a single time and approximately 19% taken by the ten largest. This clonotype was seen many times. The antigen remains unidentified. Uncontrolled infections, other autoimmune diseases, pregnancy or lactation led to exclusion of patients. PBMCs were derived from about 10 ml fresh peripheral blood.

Study results and caveats: Ophthalmopathy could be told apart from stable hyperthyroidism with a 13 V-J model. Prediction of ophthalmopathy progression came a median approximately 6.5 months pre-onset.

The sequencing input was blood. The clonotype originates from a woman aged 55-70 years with Graves' ophthalmopathy. The rearrangement links TRBV28 to TRBJ2-3; 8 nucleotides line up with TRBD2. This chain's CDR3 is CASSLNREGWDTQYF. CDR3 nucleotides: TGTGCCAGCAGTTTAAATCGGGAGGGCTGGGATACGCAGTATTTT.